This T cell receptor (beta chain) was found in a study of CXCR3-negative and CXCR3-positive naive CD8 T cells. Study-wide context: Some 150 million TRB reads in total, about 1.5 +/- 0.3 million per library.

Regarding this clonotype: No antigen is known for it.

Sorting was done in triplicate for each CD8+ T cell subset (about 330,000 cells each). Findings and caveats of the study: TRB CDR3 properties indicated TCR strength, while surface CD5 was similar across naive subsets. Similar TRBV-TRBJ usage characterized naive CXCR3-negative and CXCR3-positive cells; memory cells differed.

The TRB cDNA libraries were prepared by 5' RACE with UMI labels. TCRdb re-analyzed the 5' RACE reads; it lists each CDR3 protein once, without DNA. In all, the sample yields under 85,000 distinct CDR3 sequences. The CDR3 totals 13 residues. CDR1 LNHNV and CDR2 YYDKDF come from the germline V gene (reference sequence). Sequencing was carried out using naive CXCR3- CD8+ T cells from blood. The subset: CD45RO-CCR7+CD27+CD95- naive CD8+ T cells lacking CXCR3 (TNR3-). The rearrangement uses TRBV15 and TRBJ1-2. The TCR comes from a human donor in good health. Some clones in this sample may be carry-over from other donors' samples. CDR3 region: CATHSVPNYGYTF.